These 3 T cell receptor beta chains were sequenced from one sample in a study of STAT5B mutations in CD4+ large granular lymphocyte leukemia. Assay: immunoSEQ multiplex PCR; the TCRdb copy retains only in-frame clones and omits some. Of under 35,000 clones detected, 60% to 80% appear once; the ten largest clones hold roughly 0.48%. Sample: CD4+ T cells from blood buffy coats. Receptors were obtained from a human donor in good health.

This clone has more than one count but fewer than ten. The CDR3 is CASSDPRDSRSYNSPLHF. In DNA form, the CDR3 reads TGTGCCAGCAGTGACCCACGGGACAGCCGCTCCTATAATTCACCCCTCCACTTT. The V and J genes are TRBV2 and TRBJ1-6; 7 bases are shared with TRBD1. In germline, CDR1 is SNHLY, CDR2 FYNNEI. The CDR3 has 18 amino acids. The V segment lost 3 bases and the J segment 0 bases; nucleotides outside the gene matches: 8.

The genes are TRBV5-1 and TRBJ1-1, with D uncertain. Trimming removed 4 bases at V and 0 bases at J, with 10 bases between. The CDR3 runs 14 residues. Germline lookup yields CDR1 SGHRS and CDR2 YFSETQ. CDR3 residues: CASSPTFMNTEAFF. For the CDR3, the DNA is TGCGCCAGCAGCCCAACATTCATGAACACTGAAGCTTTCTTT.

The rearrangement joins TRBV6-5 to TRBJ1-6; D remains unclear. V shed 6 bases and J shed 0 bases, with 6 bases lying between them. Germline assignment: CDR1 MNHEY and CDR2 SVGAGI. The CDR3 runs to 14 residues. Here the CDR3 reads CASRTDSYNSPLHF. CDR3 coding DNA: TGTGCCAGCAGGACGGACTCCTATAATTCACCCCTCCACTTT.